The clone carrying this TCR beta chain was observed once. Germline CDR1 is KGHDR and CDR2 is SFDVKD. V dropped 4 bases and J dropped 1 base, with 17 bases sitting between them. The CDR3 spans 17 residues. These data belong to a study of control samples from healthy donors and cancer patients. Clones were read by immunoSEQ multiplex PCR, and TCRdb kept only the in-frame ones, dropping some. The sample includes 200,000 to 250,000 clones, about 93% of them seen just once. This clonotype was sampled from a man aged 45-65 years in good health. The sequenced sample was blood. The chain links TRBV24-1 to TRBJ2-3; D remains unclear. In DNA form, the CDR3 reads TGTGCCACCAGTGACCCTGGGCGCCAGGCGGGCACAGATACGCAGTATTTT. Translated, it gives CATSDPGRQAGTDTQYF.